The subject of this entry is one TCR beta chain. Antigen: not known. The sample comes from a study of cytomegalovirus exposure and HLA in healthy donors. Study-wide context: Out of fewer than 500 genotyped donors, about 80% belonged to the Caucasian-associated ancestry cluster. Study outcomes and limitations: Later work found most CMV-associated TCR beta chains apparently HLA-restricted. Most sequenced TCRs were rare (though some public TCRs occurred in many donors). The availability of immune exposure information extended only to CMV serostatus.

PCR amplification relied on 60 Vbeta primers (plus 13 Jbeta primers). TCRdb's copy holds only in-frame clones and misses some; the assay was immunoSEQ multiplex PCR. The sample yields 160,000 or so clones, around 73% seen once. The ends were cut back, 0 bases at V and 2 bases at J, with 8 bases in the middle. CDR3 length: 14 amino acids. Looked up from germline, CDR1 is SGDLS and CDR2 is YYNGEE. The clonotype was recovered from a male donor in good health and CMV-seronegative. What was sequenced was PBMCs. The J gene is TRBJ2-5, the V gene TRBV9; D is undetermined. CDR3: CASSVEARQETQYF. The CDR3 nucleotides read TGTGCCAGCAGCGTAGAGGCTAGACAAGAGACCCAGTACTTC.